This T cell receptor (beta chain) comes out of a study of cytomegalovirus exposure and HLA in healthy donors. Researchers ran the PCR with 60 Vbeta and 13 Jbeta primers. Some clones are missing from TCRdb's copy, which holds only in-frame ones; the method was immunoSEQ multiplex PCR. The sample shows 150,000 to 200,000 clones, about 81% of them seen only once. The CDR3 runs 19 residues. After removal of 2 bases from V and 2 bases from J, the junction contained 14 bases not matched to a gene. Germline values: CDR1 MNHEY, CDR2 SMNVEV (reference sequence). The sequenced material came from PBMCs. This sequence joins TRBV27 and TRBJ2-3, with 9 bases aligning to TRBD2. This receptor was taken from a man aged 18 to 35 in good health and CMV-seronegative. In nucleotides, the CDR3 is TGTGCCAGCAGTTTACAGCGGCCTAGCGGGACGAAGTACACAGATACGCAGTATTTT. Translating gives CASSLQRPSGTKYTDTQYF.